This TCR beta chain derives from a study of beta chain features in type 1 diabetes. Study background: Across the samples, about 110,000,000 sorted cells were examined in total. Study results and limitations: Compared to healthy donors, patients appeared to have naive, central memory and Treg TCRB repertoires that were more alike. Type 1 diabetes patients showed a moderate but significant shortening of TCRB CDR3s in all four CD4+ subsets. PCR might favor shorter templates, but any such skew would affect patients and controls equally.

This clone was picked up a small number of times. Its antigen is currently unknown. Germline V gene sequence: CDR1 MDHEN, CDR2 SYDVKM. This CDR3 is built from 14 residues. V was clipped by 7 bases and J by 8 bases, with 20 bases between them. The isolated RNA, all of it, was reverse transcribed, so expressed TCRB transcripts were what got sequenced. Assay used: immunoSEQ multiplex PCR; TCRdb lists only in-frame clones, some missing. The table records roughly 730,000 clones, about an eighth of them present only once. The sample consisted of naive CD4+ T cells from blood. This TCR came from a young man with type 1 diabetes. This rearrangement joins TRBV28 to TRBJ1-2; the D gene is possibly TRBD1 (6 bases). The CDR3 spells CASTVYRTARGYTF. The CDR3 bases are TGTGCCAGCACAGTTTATAGGACAGCCCGGGGCTACACCTTC.